A single sample is the source of the 14 T cell receptor beta chains below, sequenced in a study of OX40 agonist ivuxolimab in advanced cancers. Sequencing used immunoSEQ multiplex PCR; TCRdb keeps in-frame clones, though not all of them. The table shows about 53,000 clones, with roughly 84% occurring only once. The specimen comprised CD4+ or CD8+ T cells sorted from blood, sampled in a trial of the OX40 agonist ivuxolimab. Receptor source: an adult with an advanced solid tumor such as melanoma, head and neck, liver or kidney cancer.

This clone has just one count. This chain uses TRBV11-2 with TRBJ2-3, with TRBD2 identical over 10 bases. The junction had 8 bases not matched to a gene; V was cut back by 2 bases and J by 3 bases. The germline V gene encodes CDR1 SGHAT and CDR2 FQNNGV. The CDR3 length is 17 residues. This chain's CDR3 is CASSLRPGTSATDTQYF. CDR3 coding DNA: TGTGCCAGCAGCTTACGGCCGGGGACTAGCGCGACAGATACGCAGTATTTT.

In DNA form, the CDR3 reads TGTGCCAGCAGCTTAGGTTCCTCCTCCTACAATGAGCAGTTCTTC. Protein product: CASSLGSSSYNEQFF. This chain joins TRBV7-7 and TRBJ2-1; D is unclear. Germline V gene data show CDR1 as SSHAT and CDR2 as FNYEAQ (reference sequence). The V end lost 1 base, the J end lost 0 bases, and 7 bases lay between the germline ends. This CDR3 region has 15 residues.

The V call is TRBV27, the J call TRBJ2-3; TRBD2 aligns across 9 bases. The germline CDR1 and CDR2 sequences are MNHEY and SMNVEV (reference sequence). Germline trimming cut 2 bases from V and 2 bases from J; bases unmatched to any gene: 5. The CDR3 is made up of 16 amino acids. This chain's CDR3 is CASSLGLAGNTDTQYF. The DNA for the CDR3 is TGTGCCAGCAGTTTAGGGCTAGCGGGAAACACAGATACGCAGTATTTT.

This chain joins TRBV12-5 and TRBJ2-1; possibly TRBD1 for D (6 bases). There are 16 residues in the CDR3. Per the germline V gene, CDR1 is LGHNT and CDR2 is FRNRAP. V dropped 2 bases and J dropped 7 bases, with 18 bases sitting between them. This CDR3 reads CASGLRAQRGGNEQFF. The CDR3 DNA sequence: TGTGCTAGTGGTTTGAGGGCCCAGAGAGGGGGAAATGAGCAGTTCTTC. Drawing the rest from reference TRBV12-5 and TRBJ2-1, the complete variable domain is DARVTQTPRHKVTEMGQEVTMRCQPILGHNTVFWYRQTMMQGLELLAYFRNRAPLDDSGMPKDRFSAEMPDATLATLKIQPSEPRDSAVYFCASGLRAQRGGNEQFFGPGTRLTVL.

The rearrangement joins TRBV29-1 to TRBJ2-1; TRBD2 matches at 13 bases. Trimming at V came to 3 bases and at J to 6 bases, leaving 2 bases not matched to a gene. There are 14 residues in the CDR3. Germline loops: CDR1 SQVTM, CDR2 ANQGSEA. For the CDR3, the DNA is TGCAGCGTTGATAGACTAGCGGGAGGCAATGAGCAGTTCTTC. Amino acids: CSVDRLAGGNEQFF.

The chain couples TRBV9 to TRBJ1-3; D remains ambiguous. This CDR3 region has 16 residues. V was pared by 0 bases and J by 4 bases, with 14 bases between. Germline CDR1 reads SGDLS; CDR2 reads YYNGEE. The CDR3 DNA sequence: TGTGCCAGCAGCGTAGCGGGAAACCGCGCCGGAAACACCATATATTTT. Encoded protein: CASSVAGNRAGNTIYF.

The J gene is TRBJ2-3, the V gene TRBV9; 10 positions agree with TRBD2. Germline loops: CDR1 SGDLS, CDR2 YYNGEE. This CDR3 has 17 amino acids. V lost 0 bases to trimming and J lost 4 bases; unmatched junction nucleotides: 8. The CDR3 here is CASSVGASGSWSDTQYF. In DNA, the CDR3 is TGTGCCAGCAGCGTAGGCGCTAGCGGGAGTTGGTCAGATACGCAGTATTTT. Filled out from reference TRBV9 and TRBJ2-3, the complete variable domain reads DSGVTQTPKHLITATGQRVTLRCSPRSGDLSVYWYQQSLDQGLQFLIQYYNGEERAKGNILERFSAQQFPDLHSELNLSSLELGDSALYFCASSVGASGSWSDTQYFGPGTRLTVL.

This clone is categorized as medium-sized (0.01 to 0.1%). V is TRBV14 and J is TRBJ2-1; D not certain. The CDR3 is made up of 14 amino acids. Looked up from germline, CDR1 is SGHDN and CDR2 is FVKESK. The V end lost 0 bases, the J end lost 6 bases, and 9 bases lay between the germline ends. The CDR3 region is CASSQDLLSNEQFF. DNA of the CDR3: TGTGCCAGCAGCCAAGACTTGTTATCCAATGAGCAGTTCTTC.

The chain has TRBV15 and TRBJ2-3; 8 positions match TRBD1. V was clipped by 2 bases and J by 0 bases; unmatched bases: 10. CDR1 and CDR2 (germline): LNHNV, YYDKDF (reference sequence). The length of the CDR3 is 18 residues. CDR3: CATSRSIRDRPSTDTQYF. DNA for the CDR3: TGTGCCACCAGCAGATCGATCAGGGACAGGCCTAGCACAGATACGCAGTATTTT.

The genes are TRBV11-3 and TRBJ1-6; 8 positions agree with TRBD1. The length of the CDR3 is 16 residues. Germline loops: CDR1 SGHNT, CDR2 YENEEA. V trimming: 5 bases; J trimming: 4 bases; junction bases outside the gene matches: 7. CDR3 residues: CASSPGQGVYNSPLHF. CDR3 nucleotide sequence: TGTGCCAGCAGCCCCGGACAGGGTGTTTATAATTCACCCCTCCACTTT. The full variable domain, its missing parts supplied by reference TRBV11-3 and TRBJ1-6, is EAGVVQSPRYKIIEKKQPVAFWCNPISGHNTLYWYLQNLGQGPELLIRYENEEAVDDSQLPKDRFSAERLKGVDSTLKIQPAELGDSAVYLCASSPGQGVYNSPLHFGNGTRLTVT.

The CDR3 DNA follows: TGCAGCGTTAACCCAGCCGGGACAGGGGGGTCGGGCCACGAGCAGTACTTC. This translates into CSVNPAGTGGSGHEQYF. The chain recombines TRBV29-1 with TRBJ2-7; TRBD1 matches 11 bases. Germline lookup yields CDR1 SQVTM and CDR2 ANQGSEA. The CDR3 consists of 17 residues. V lost 5 bases and J lost 5; bases outside the gene matches: 17.

The V gene is TRBV28, the J gene TRBJ2-3; 8 bases agree with TRBD2. This CDR3 contains 17 residues. The germline CDR1 and CDR2 sequences are MDHEN and SYDVKM. V shed 4 bases and J 3 bases; nucleotides not matched to a gene: 12. CDR3 DNA sequence: TGTGCCAGCAGTTCGCAAGTGTCAGCGGGAGAGACAGATACGCAGTATTTT. It translates to CASSSQVSAGETDTQYF.

The chain is built from TRBV5-4 and TRBJ2-3, with 11 positions matching TRBD2. The CDR3 is 16 amino acids. V lost 4 bases to trimming and J lost 2 bases; unmatched junction nucleotides: 6. CDR1 SGHNT and CDR2 YYREEE come from the germline V gene (reference sequence). The CDR3 sequence: CASSTGLADPTDTQYF. CDR3 nucleotides: TGTGCCAGCAGCACGGGACTAGCGGACCCCACAGATACGCAGTATTTT.

This rearrangement joins TRBV7-2 to TRBJ1-5; TRBD1 might be the D (5 bases). From germline, CDR1 is SGHTA and CDR2 FQGNSA. V lost 5 bases, J lost 0 bases, and 11 bases lay in between. The CDR3 length is 15 residues. Here the CDR3 reads CASSRDSNSNQPQHF. DNA of the CDR3: TGTGCCAGCAGCCGTGACAGTAATAGCAATCAGCCCCAGCATTTT.